These 28 T cell receptor beta chains came from one sample sequenced in a study of cytomegalovirus exposure and HLA in healthy donors. Vbeta (60) and Jbeta (13) primers were used in the PCR. The table came from immunoSEQ multiplex PCR; TCRdb's copy has only in-frame clones and leaves some out. The sample has some 120,000 clones, about four fifths seen once; the top ten hold roughly 3.5%. The sequenced sample consisted of PBMCs. These TCRs come from a man aged 40-49 years in good health and CMV-seronegative.

The chain links TRBV5-1 to TRBJ2-3; 8 positions agree with TRBD2. This CDR3 spans 19 amino acids. Germline trimming cut 1 base from V and 0 bases from J; bases unmatched to any gene: 13. Germline CDR1 and CDR2: SGHRS and YFSETQ. DNA of the CDR3: TGCGCCAGCAGCTTGTCGGGGCGGGGGGCGATACGTAGCACAGATACGCAGTATTTT. It translates to CASSLSGRGAIRSTDTQYF. Using reference TRBV5-1 and TRBJ2-3 for the parts outside the CDR3, the full variable domain is KAGVTQTPRYLIKTRGQQVTLSCSPISGHRSVSWYQQTPGQGLQFLFEYFSETQRNKGNFPGRFSGRQFSNSRSEMNVSTLELGDSALYLCASSLSGRGAIRSTDTQYFGPGTRLTVL.

A few counts support this clone. Different DNA sequences within this sample yield the same CDR3. The V gene is TRBV5-1, the J gene TRBJ1-6; 8 nucleotides agree with TRBD1. CDR3 size: 13 residues. The V gene's germline CDR1 is SGHRS and CDR2 YFSETQ. With 5 bases clipped from V and 8 bases from J, the junction kept 3 bases outside the gene matches. The DNA of the CDR3 is TGCGCCAGCAGAGGACAGGGAGATTCACCCCTCCACTTT. Protein sequence: CASRGQGDSPLHF.

The rearrangement links TRBV7-2 to TRBJ2-3; D is perhaps TRBD1 (5 bases). The CDR3 has 14 residues. From germline, CDR1 is SGHTA and CDR2 FQGNSA. The V end was cut by 1 base, the J end by 4 bases, with 9 bases between. For the CDR3, the DNA is TGTGCCAGCAGCTTAGGGGTGGGGCCAGATACGCAGTATTTT. Protein product: CASSLGVGPDTQYF.

The V gene is TRBV7-3, the J gene TRBJ2-1; the match to TRBD1 covers 10 bases. With 1 base clipped from V and 7 bases from J, the junction kept 7 bases outside the gene matches. The CDR3 totals 16 residues. Germline CDR1 is SGHTA and CDR2 is FQGTGA. The DNA of the CDR3 is TGTGCCAGCAGCTTAAGTGGGGACAGGGGAATGAATGAGCAGTTCTTC. Residues: CASSLSGDRGMNEQFF.

V and J are TRBV6-5 and TRBJ1-2, with D maybe TRBD1 (5 bases). The germline V gene has CDR1 MNHEY and CDR2 SVGAGI. Deletions cut 0 bases from V and 5 bases from J, with 16 bases between. CDR3 size: 16 residues. DNA of the CDR3: TGTGCCAGCAGTTACTCGGCGCAGGGAACTTTGTATGGCTACACCTTC. This sequence encodes CASSYSAQGTLYGYTF.

The chain joins TRBV27 to TRBJ2-5; the D gene is possibly TRBD2 (6 bases). The end of the DNA fits TRBJ2-7 better, so the J call may be wrong. The CDR3 is made up of 14 amino acids. The V gene's germline CDR1 is MNHEY and CDR2 SMNVEV (reference sequence). CDR3 bases: TGTGCCAGCAGTTTATGGCGGGACGCCTACGAGCAGTACTTC. Translating it yields CASSLWRDAYEQYF.

As regards this clone: The same CDR3 arises from other DNA sequences in this sample as well. The J gene is TRBJ2-3, the V gene TRBV7-2, with 15 bases fitting TRBD2. The V segment lost 3 bases and the J segment 5 bases; nucleotides outside the gene matches: 3. CDR1 and CDR2 from the germline V gene are SGHTA and FQGNSA. The CDR3 runs 16 residues. The CDR3 bases are TGTGCCAGCAGCTTGGGACTAGCGGGGGGCCTAGATACGCAGTATTTT. It codes for CASSLGLAGGLDTQYF.

CDR3 residues: CASSLVGSEQYF. In nucleotides, the CDR3 is TGTGCCAGCAGCTTGGTGGGGAGCGAGCAGTACTTC. The gene calls are TRBV5-5 and TRBJ2-7; D possibly corresponds to TRBD2 (5 bases). V lost 0 bases, J lost 6 bases, and 7 bases lay in between. CDR1 and CDR2 (germline): SGHKS, YYEKEE (reference sequence). The CDR3 is made up of 12 amino acids.

The chain uses TRBV5-1 and TRBJ1-6; TRBD1 matches at 9 bases. There are 15 residues in the CDR3. The V gene end was trimmed by 5 bases and the J gene end by 8 bases; junction bases not matched to a gene: 8. Germline CDR1 reads SGHRS; CDR2 reads YFSETQ. The CDR3 sequence: CASRVGQGLHSPLHF. The CDR3 bases are TGCGCCAGCAGAGTTGGACAGGGGCTCCATTCACCCCTCCACTTT.

The gene calls are TRBV5-1 and TRBJ1-4; TRBD1 might be the D (6 bases). The CDR3 covers 16 residues. V was trimmed by 4 bases and J by 7 bases, leaving 20 bases between them. Germline V CDR1 and CDR2: SGHRS, YFSETQ. This CDR3 reads CASSILSGAGIEKLFF. Written as DNA, the CDR3 is TGCGCCAGCAGCATACTTTCAGGGGCCGGTATTGAAAAACTGTTTTTT.

The chain employs TRBV9 and TRBJ1-1; D is unclear. The CDR3 is 12 amino acids. V was pared by 0 bases and J by 8 bases, with 8 bases between. The germline CDR1 and CDR2 sequences are SGDLS and YYNGEE. CDR3 in amino acids: CASSVVEGEAFF. CDR3 sequence (DNA): TGTGCCAGCAGCGTAGTCGAGGGAGAAGCTTTCTTT.

This clone was observed a few times. V usage is TRBV7-9 and J usage is TRBJ2-7; TRBD2 matches 8 bases. This CDR3 spans 12 amino acids. Germline-derived CDR1 and CDR2 are SEHNR and FQNEAQ (reference sequence). V lost 8 bases to trimming and J lost 4 bases; unmatched junction nucleotides: 4. CDR3 amino acids: CASRGRLYEQYF. CDR3 DNA: TGTGCCAGCCGCGGGAGGTTATACGAGCAGTACTTC.

As concerns this clone: A read error may produce the germline difference seen at one junction end. V is TRBV4-3 and J is TRBJ2-4; D is possibly TRBD2 (5 bases). Germline CDR1 and CDR2: LGHNA and YSLEER. The CDR3 totals 14 residues. The CDR3 DNA is TGCGCCAGCAGCCAGGAGCTAGCCAAAAACAGTCAGTACTTC. It yields the protein CASSQELAKNSQYF.

The genes are TRBV7-9 and TRBJ2-7; D might be TRBD2 (5 bases). The germline V and J ends were trimmed by 5 bases and 6 bases, with 14 bases remaining between them. Looked up from germline, CDR1 is SEHNR and CDR2 is FQNEAQ (reference sequence). There are 13 residues in the CDR3. CDR3 in DNA: TGTGCCAGCAGCCGGGTCTCTAGCTCCGAGCAGTACTTC. Amino acids: CASSRVSSSEQYF.

The chain uses TRBV7-2 and TRBJ2-1; no definite D call. V lost 0 bases to trimming and J lost 2 bases, with 5 bases between them. Germline lookup yields CDR1 SGHTA and CDR2 FQGNSA. The CDR3 runs 14 residues. As DNA, the CDR3 is TGTGCCAGCAGCTTAGCAGCGCCCTACAATGAGCAGTTCTTC. As protein: CASSLAAPYNEQFF.

This clone has just a few counts. The CDR3 region is CASSSQRPSGGTFKHEQYF. The CDR3 region has the DNA TGTGCCAGCAGCTCTCAACGACCTAGCGGGGGTACCTTTAAGCACGAGCAGTACTTC. V is TRBV11-2 and J is TRBJ2-7, with 10 nucleotides matching TRBD2. From germline, CDR1 is SGHAT and CDR2 FQNNGV. Trimming removed 4 bases from V and 5 bases from J; junction bases left unmatched: 20. There are 19 residues in the CDR3.

The CDR3 DNA follows: TGTGCCAGCAGCTTCCTTAGACAGCCGACCTTTTCACCCCTCCACTTT. It specifies CASSFLRQPTFSPLHF. The chain uses TRBV5-5 and TRBJ1-6, with TRBD1 as a possible D gene (5 bases). The CDR3 loop spans 16 amino acids. Trimming removed 2 bases from V and 9 bases from J, with 18 bases in between. Per germline, CDR1 SGHKS and CDR2 YYEKEE (reference sequence). Full variable domain (rest looked up from reference TRBV5-5 and TRBJ1-6): DAGVTQSPTHLIKTRGQQVTLRCSPISGHKSVSWYQQVLGQGPQFIFQYYEKEERGRGNFPDRFSARQFPNYSSELNVNALLLGDSALYLCASSFLRQPTFSPLHFGNGTRLTVT.

V gene TRBV6-6 combines with J gene TRBJ1-5; D is possibly TRBD1 (5 bases). V lost 7 bases and J 5 bases, leaving 18 bases between the germline ends. CDR1 and CDR2 (germline): MNHNY, SVGAGI (reference sequence). CDR3 size: 15 residues. In nucleotides, the CDR3 is TGTGCCAGCACCCCACGGGCAGGGTTGGATCAGCCCCAGCATTTT. Residues: CASTPRAGLDQPQHF.

V usage is TRBV9 and J usage is TRBJ2-3; 7 bases map to TRBD2. V was pared by 3 bases and J by 3 bases, with 10 bases of the junction left unmatched. Germline CDR1 and CDR2: SGDLS and YYNGEE. The CDR3 runs to 16 residues. CDR3: CASSAEGRGWTDTQYF. The CDR3 DNA reads as TGTGCCAGCAGCGCAGAGGGGAGGGGCTGGACAGATACGCAGTATTTT. Full variable domain (outside the CDR3, taken from reference TRBV9 and TRBJ2-3): DSGVTQTPKHLITATGQRVTLRCSPRSGDLSVYWYQQSLDQGLQFLIQYYNGEERAKGNILERFSAQQFPDLHSELNLSSLELGDSALYFCASSAEGRGWTDTQYFGPGTRLTVL.

This clone was counted a few times. This chain connects TRBV7-8 to TRBJ1-2; D uncertain. The CDR3 loop spans 12 amino acids. Germline lookup yields CDR1 SGHVS and CDR2 FQNEAQ. Trimming cost V 2 bases and J 8 bases, with 9 bases left between them. CDR3 protein: CASSLFVGGYTF. CDR3 DNA: TGTGCCAGCAGCTTATTCGTCGGGGGCTACACCTTC.

This chain connects TRBV18 to TRBJ1-2; possible D gene TRBD1, 5 bases. Trimming removed 2 bases at V and 7 bases at J, with 17 bases between. The germline V gene has CDR1 KGHSH and CDR2 LQKENI. This CDR3 is 15 amino acids long. CDR3 sequence: CASSPVTGGEGGYTF. CDR3 sequence (DNA): TGTGCCAGCTCACCAGTGACCGGGGGAGAGGGTGGCTACACCTTC.

This sequence joins TRBV18 and TRBJ1-6; 12 bases are shared with TRBD1. Germline V CDR1 and CDR2: KGHSH, LQKENI. The CDR3 length is 17 residues. V gave up 8 bases and J gave up 8 bases; unmatched junction bases: 13. The CDR3 DNA sequence: TGTGCCAGCCACCGGGACAGGGGGCCTAGAGTGGATTCACCCCTCCACTTT. This translates into CASHRDRGPRVDSPLHF.

This clone was found once. The V call is TRBV5-3, the J call TRBJ2-6; no firm D call. TRBV5-3 is an open reading frame whose function is uncertain. This CDR3 comprises 15 residues. The V gene lost 9 bases and the J gene lost 4 bases, with 17 bases spanning the gap. CDR3 amino acids: CATPYSSGGANVLTF. CDR3 DNA: TGTGCCACTCCGTACAGCTCTGGGGGGGCCAACGTCCTGACTTTC.

The chain joins TRBV7-2 to TRBJ2-1, with D unresolved. CDR3 size: 16 residues. Germline V gives CDR1 SGHTA, CDR2 FQGNSA. V lost 5 bases to trimming and J lost 1 base, with 15 bases between them. Here the CDR3 reads CASSPPRSRSYNEQFF. The CDR3 DNA reads as TGTGCCAGCAGCCCCCCGAGATCCAGGTCCTACAATGAGCAGTTCTTC.

Notes on this clone: This CDR3 is also generated by other DNA sequences in the sample. The genes are TRBV14 and TRBJ1-1; possibly TRBD1 for D (5 bases). This CDR3 is 13 amino acids long. V was shortened by 4 bases and J by 2 bases, with 8 bases between the two germline ends. Germline lookup yields CDR1 SGHDN and CDR2 FVKESK. CDR3 region: CASSRQRNTEAFF. CDR3 nucleotide sequence: TGTGCCAGCAGCCGACAGCGAAACACTGAAGCTTTCTTT.

V and J are TRBV29-1 and TRBJ2-5; TRBD1 matches at 9 bases. With V trimmed by 6 bases and J by 2 bases, 13 bases remained unmatched. Germline CDR1 SQVTM, CDR2 ANQGSEA. This CDR3 has 16 amino acids. CDR3 sequence (DNA): TGCAGCGTGGGGGACAGGGAGTTGAACTGGCAAGAGACCCAGTACTTC. Its protein is CSVGDRELNWQETQYF.

This chain links TRBV9 with TRBJ1-3; 7 bases match TRBD1. CDR1 is SGDLS, CDR2 YYNGEE, per germline. V gave up 0 bases and J gave up 4 bases; unmatched junction bases: 4. The CDR3 runs to 15 residues. CDR3 nucleotides: TGTGCCAGCAGCGTAGGGACAGGTGAGGGAAACACCATATATTTT. It is translated as CASSVGTGEGNTIYF.

CDR3 bases: TGTGCCAGCAGCTTAACCACAGGGAACTATGGCTACACCTTC. The encoded protein is CASSLTTGNYGYTF. J is TRBJ1-2 and V is TRBV11-2, with D possibly matching TRBD1 (6 bases). V dropped 2 bases and J dropped 2 bases, with 9 bases sitting between them. There are 14 residues in the CDR3. The V gene's germline CDR1 is SGHAT and CDR2 FQNNGV.